These 17 T cell receptor beta chains came from one sample sequenced in a study of Ad26.COV2.S vaccination and SARS-CoV-2 variants. The treatment denotes: approximately 18 received Ad26.COV2.S at low or high dose, single or two shots; roughly five received placebo; per-sample allocation not given. Each sample was drawn 63 days after the first injection (of vaccine or placebo). Data came from immunoSEQ multiplex PCR; TCRdb stores just in-frame clones and leaves some out. The table shows about 350,000 clones, with approximately 86% occurring only once. The material sequenced was peripheral blood, taken in a trial of Ad26.COV2.S vaccine versus placebo. The origin of the receptors is a person aged 18 to 59 who received the Ad26.COV2.S COVID-19 vaccine or a placebo.

The chain has TRBV2 and TRBJ2-7; tentatively, D is TRBD2 (5 bases). Germline loops: CDR1 SNHLY, CDR2 FYNNEI. The CDR3 runs to 13 residues. Trimming removed 10 bases at V and 7 bases at J, with 20 bases between. The CDR3 region is CATLVPAPGEQYF. CDR3 DNA: TGTGCCACCCTTGTTCCGGCGCCGGGGGAGCAGTACTTC.

This chain links TRBV7-9 with TRBJ2-1; D gene ambiguous. The CDR3 contains 12 residues. V was pared by 5 bases and J by 12 bases, with 14 bases between. Germline V gene sequence: CDR1 SEHNR, CDR2 FQNEAQ (reference sequence). Written as DNA, the CDR3 is TGTGCCAGCAGCCCCCCCTCGGGTTTGCAGTTCTTC. Amino acid sequence: CASSPPSGLQFF. Looking up the rest from reference TRBV7-9 and TRBJ2-1 gives the full variable domain: DTGVSQNPRHKITKRGQNVTFRCDPISEHNRLYWYRQTLGQGPEFLTYFQNEAQLEKSRLLSDRFSAERPKGSFSTLEIQRTEQGDSAMYLCASSPPSGLQFFGPGTRLTVL.

This sequence joins TRBV9 and TRBJ2-7; 12 bases align to TRBD2. The junction had 10 bases not matched to a gene; V was cut back by 6 bases and J by 6 bases. Per the germline V gene, CDR1 is SGDLS and CDR2 is YYNGEE. The CDR3 contains 15 residues. The CDR3 DNA reads TGTGCCAGCAATCTAGCGGGGGGGCTCGTGTCCGAGCAGTACTTC. This translates into CASNLAGGLVSEQYF.

The V and J genes are TRBV24-1 and TRBJ1-2, with D maybe TRBD1 (6 bases). The CDR3 spans 14 residues. Trimming pared 5 bases from V and 5 bases from J, leaving 14 bases between. Looked up from germline, CDR1 is KGHDR and CDR2 is SFDVKD. In nucleotides, the CDR3 is TGTGCCACCAGTGGGGACACAGGGTTGTATGGCTACACCTTC. It codes for CATSGDTGLYGYTF.

The V call is TRBV5-6, the J call TRBJ2-7, with a weak D call TRBD2 (6 bases). Germline V gene sequence: CDR1 SGHDT, CDR2 YYEEEE. The CDR3 totals 14 residues. V was shortened by 4 bases and J by 4 bases, with 15 bases between the two germline ends. Written as DNA, the CDR3 is TGTGCCAGCAGCCGCGCGGGACGAGAATACGAGCAGTACTTC. This gives the protein CASSRAGREYEQYF.

This clone showed up just once. The chain is built from TRBV28 and TRBJ2-2; no clear D. The germline gives CDR1 MDHEN, CDR2 SYDVKM. The germline V and J ends were trimmed by 5 bases and 0 bases, with 10 bases remaining between them. The CDR3 covers 15 residues. CDR3 in amino acids: CASSPFVPNTGELFF. The CDR3 coding sequence is TGTGCCAGCAGTCCCTTTGTCCCGAACACCGGGGAGCTGTTTTTT.

The chain couples TRBV14 to TRBJ2-1; the D gene could be TRBD1 or TRBD2 (5 bases each). V gave up 5 bases and J gave up 5 bases, with 13 bases separating them. This CDR3 region has 14 residues. CDR1 and CDR2 (germline): SGHDN, FVKESK. CDR3 sequence: CASSLLGVHNEQFF. CDR3 DNA: TGTGCCAGCAGCTTGTTGGGGGTACACAATGAGCAGTTCTTC. Full variable domain (outside the CDR3, taken from reference TRBV14 and TRBJ2-1): EAGVTQFPSHSVIEKGQTVTLRCDPISGHDNLYWYRRVMGKEIKFLLHFVKESKQDESGMPNNRFLAERTGGTYSTLKVQPAELEDSGVYFCASSLLGVHNEQFFGPGTRLTVL.

The chain uses TRBV7-8 and TRBJ1-5; a weak D match, TRBD1 (5 bases). The CDR3 is 16 residues long. V was shortened by 5 bases and J by 3 bases, with 17 bases between the two germline ends. The germline V gene has CDR1 SGHVS and CDR2 FQNEAQ. This chain's CDR3 is CASSATGGTSNQPQHF. CDR3 bases: TGTGCCAGCAGCGCTACTGGGGGGACTTCCAATCAGCCCCAGCATTTT.

The count of this clone is one. CDR3: CASSLKGVETQYF. CDR3 in DNA: TGTGCCAGCAGTTTGAAAGGGGTAGAGACCCAGTACTTC. The V call is TRBV28, the J call TRBJ2-5, with a tentative D call TRBD1 (5 bases). V lost 3 bases, J lost 4 bases, and 9 bases lay in between. The CDR3 totals 13 residues. Germline V gene lookup returns CDR1 MDHEN and CDR2 SYDVKM.

This sequence joins TRBV4-2 and TRBJ2-1, with D perhaps being TRBD1 or TRBD2 (6 bases each). Trimming pared 3 bases from V and 8 bases from J, leaving 14 bases between. Germline CDR1 LGHNA, CDR2 YNFKEQ. CDR3 length: 14 amino acids. DNA for the CDR3: TGTGCCAGCAGCCAGCCCCAGGGGAGGTATGAGCAGTTCTTC. Protein sequence: CASSQPQGRYEQFF.

The chain combines TRBV28 with TRBJ1-1; no reliable D call. The CDR3 sequence is 11 residues long. Germline CDR1 MDHEN, CDR2 SYDVKM. The CDR3 coding sequence is TGTGTGGCTACAGAGAACACTGAAGCTTTCTTT. It yields the protein CVATENTEAFF.

For this clone: At one end, the junction sequence differs from germline, possibly due to a read error. V is TRBV5-4 and J is TRBJ2-5, with TRBD2 matching 7 bases. CDR3 length: 16 amino acids. Germline CDR1 reads SGHNT; CDR2 reads YYREEE (reference sequence). CDR3 loop: CASCLEERGLIETLYF. In DNA, the CDR3 is TGTGCCAGCTGCTTGGAAGAGCGGGGTTTGATCGAGACCCTGTACTTC.

This chain connects TRBV6-2 or TRBV6-3 to TRBJ1-1, with 8 nucleotides matching TRBD1. This CDR3 is 13 amino acids long. Germline loops: CDR1 MNHEY, CDR2 SVGEGT. V trimming: 5 bases; J trimming: 5 bases; junction bases outside the gene matches: 4. This CDR3 is CASSTQGGTEAFF. CDR3 DNA: TGTGCCAGCAGTACACAGGGGGGTACTGAAGCTTTCTTT.

This clone has only a few counts. The chain uses TRBV19 and TRBJ2-6, with D unclear. Germline V gene lookup returns CDR1 LNHDA and CDR2 SQIVND (reference sequence). V was trimmed by 6 bases and J by 7 bases, leaving 13 bases between them. The CDR3 has 14 amino acids. DNA of the CDR3: TGTGCCAGTAGCACGACTCCACAAGCCAACGTCCTGACTTTC. The encoded protein is CASSTTPQANVLTF.

This clone was seen a few times. V usage is TRBV7-9 and J usage is TRBJ1-5, with 8 nucleotides matching TRBD1. The V gene end was trimmed by 6 bases and the J gene end by 9 bases; junction bases not matched to a gene: 22. Germline V gene data show CDR1 as SEHNR and CDR2 as FQNEAQ (reference sequence). This CDR3 has 18 amino acids. The CDR3 reads CASSPTLNETGDLLPQHF. DNA of the CDR3: TGTGCCAGCAGTCCGACTCTTAATGAGACAGGGGATTTACTGCCCCAGCATTTT.

The rearrangement links TRBV7-9 to TRBJ2-7, with 9 bases matching TRBD1. The CDR3 consists of 14 residues. Germline V gene lookup returns CDR1 SEHNR and CDR2 FQNEAQ (reference sequence). Unmatched junction bases numbered 7, after V lost 5 bases and J lost 5 bases. In nucleotides, the CDR3 is TGTGCCAGCAGCCTAAGGGACAGGGCTCACGAGCAGTACTTC. Its translation: CASSLRDRAHEQYF.

V usage is TRBV7-2 and J usage is TRBJ2-2, with TRBD1 matching 11 bases. Germline loops: CDR1 SGHTA, CDR2 FQGNSA. Trimming at V came to 4 bases and at J to 4 bases, leaving 14 bases not matched to a gene. The CDR3 length is 19 residues. CDR3 amino acids: CASSSPGQGAWGFTGELFF. In nucleotides, the CDR3 is TGTGCCAGCAGCTCCCCAGGACAGGGGGCTTGGGGGTTCACCGGGGAGCTGTTTTTT.